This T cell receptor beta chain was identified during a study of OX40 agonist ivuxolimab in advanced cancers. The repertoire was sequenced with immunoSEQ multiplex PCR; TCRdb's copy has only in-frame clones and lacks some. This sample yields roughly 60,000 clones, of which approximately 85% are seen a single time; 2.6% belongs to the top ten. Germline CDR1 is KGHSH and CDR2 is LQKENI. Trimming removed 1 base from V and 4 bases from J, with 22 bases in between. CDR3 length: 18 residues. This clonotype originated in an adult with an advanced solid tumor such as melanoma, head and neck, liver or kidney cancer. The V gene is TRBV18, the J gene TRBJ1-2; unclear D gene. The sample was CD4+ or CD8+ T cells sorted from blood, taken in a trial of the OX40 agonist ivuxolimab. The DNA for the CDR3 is TGTGCCAGCTCACCACAACCGGGAACCAGGAGAAATTCCTATGGCTACACCTTC. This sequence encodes CASSPQPGTRRNSYGYTF.